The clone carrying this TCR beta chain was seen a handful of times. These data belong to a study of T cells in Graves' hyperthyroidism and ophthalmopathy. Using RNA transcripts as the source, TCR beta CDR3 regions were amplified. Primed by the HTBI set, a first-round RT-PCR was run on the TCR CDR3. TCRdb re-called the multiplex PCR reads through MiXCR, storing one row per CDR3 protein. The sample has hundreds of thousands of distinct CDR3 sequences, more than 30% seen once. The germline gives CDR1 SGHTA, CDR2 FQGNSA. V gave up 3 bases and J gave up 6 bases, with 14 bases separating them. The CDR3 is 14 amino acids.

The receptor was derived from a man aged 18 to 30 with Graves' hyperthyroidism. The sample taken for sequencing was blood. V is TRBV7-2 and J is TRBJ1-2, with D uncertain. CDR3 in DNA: TGTGCCAGCAGCTTTAGTACAGTGGTTGATGGCTACACCTTC. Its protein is CASSFSTVVDGYTF.